This T cell receptor beta chain originates from a study of T-cell reconstitution after alpha-beta-depleted transplantation in children. Overall study findings and caveats: Reports say that about two months after transplant, the alpha-beta T cells came out of several hundred graft clones that had expanded. Several patients had high TCRbeta diversity at day 60; it came from surviving recipient T cells and thymic progenitors. Fresh T-cell production supplied most of the T-cell counts and diversity seen one year after transplant.

The TCRbeta library incorporated unique molecular identifiers. MiXCR, applied by TCRdb to the PCR reads, yields one record per CDR3 protein. The sample contains about 590,000 distinct CDR3 sequences, approximately 13% of which appear only once. Between the trimmed V and J ends, which lost 5 bases and 4 bases, there was a span of 20 bases. The CDR3 covers 16 residues. CDR1 and CDR2 from the germline V gene are MNHEY and SVGAGI. Concerning this clonotype: Its antigen is undetermined.

This clonotype originated in a male patient aged 10-17 years who had a stem cell transplant for acute myeloid leukemia, so the T cells may come from the graft donor. The sample was PBMCs, mostly from graft donor cells, taken 360 days after TCRalphabeta/CD19-depleted stem cell transplant. The chain has TRBV6-5 and TRBJ2-5; D possibly matches TRBD1 or TRBD2 (5 bases each). The CDR3 is CASSVLWGSGGETQYF. In nucleotides, the CDR3 is TGTGCCAGCAGTGTACTGTGGGGGAGCGGAGGAGAGACCCAGTACTTC.